The source of this T cell receptor beta chain is a study of cytotoxic CD8 clonotypes in ibrutinib-treated CLL. Overall study: Partial responses numbered some 24 and complete responses 2; after a median about 62 months, roughly 15 stayed remitted and roughly twelve progressed. On average, fewer than 95,000 productive rearrangements and under 300,000 productive templates per sample.

Germline values: CDR1 SGDLS, CDR2 YYNGEE. The CDR3 totals 15 residues. V was pared by 4 bases and J by 5 bases, with 16 bases between. The study, taken as a whole, reports: Ibrutinib response saw clonality rise, and progression saw it return toward baseline.

Only in-frame clones appear in the TCRdb table, and some are missing; sequencing was by immunoSEQ multiplex PCR. The sample records roughly 220,000 clones, more than 75% being singletons. As concerns this clone: What it recognizes is unknown.

The rearrangement links TRBV9 to TRBJ2-1, with a weak D call TRBD2 (6 bases). Sequences were derived from PBMCs, sampled after 12 months of ibrutinib treatment. This receptor was identified in a human donor with chronic lymphocytic leukemia. The chain's CDR3 is CASSPRLGANNEQFF. CDR3 sequence (DNA): TGTGCCAGCAGCCCCCGACTAGGGGCGAACAATGAGCAGTTCTTC.